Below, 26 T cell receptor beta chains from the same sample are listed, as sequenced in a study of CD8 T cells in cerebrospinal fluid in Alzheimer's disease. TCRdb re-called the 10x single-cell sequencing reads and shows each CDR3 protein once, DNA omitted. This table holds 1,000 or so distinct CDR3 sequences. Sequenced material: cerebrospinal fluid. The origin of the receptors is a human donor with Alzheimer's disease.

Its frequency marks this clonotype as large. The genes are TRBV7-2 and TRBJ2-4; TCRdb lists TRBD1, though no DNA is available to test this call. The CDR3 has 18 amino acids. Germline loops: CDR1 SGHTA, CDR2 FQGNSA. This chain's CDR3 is CASSLGPGGLRAKNIQYF.

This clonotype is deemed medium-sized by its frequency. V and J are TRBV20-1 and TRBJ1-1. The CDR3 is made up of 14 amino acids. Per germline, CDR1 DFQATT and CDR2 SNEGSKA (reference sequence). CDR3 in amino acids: CSARDRVVNTEAFF.

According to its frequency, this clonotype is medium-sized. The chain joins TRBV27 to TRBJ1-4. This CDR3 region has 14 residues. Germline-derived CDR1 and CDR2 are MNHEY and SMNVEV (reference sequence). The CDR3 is CASSFAGTGEKLFF.

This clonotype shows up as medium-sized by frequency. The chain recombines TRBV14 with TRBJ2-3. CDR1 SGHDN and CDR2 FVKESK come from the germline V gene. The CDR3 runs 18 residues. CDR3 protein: CASSPLDGQATSTDTQYF.

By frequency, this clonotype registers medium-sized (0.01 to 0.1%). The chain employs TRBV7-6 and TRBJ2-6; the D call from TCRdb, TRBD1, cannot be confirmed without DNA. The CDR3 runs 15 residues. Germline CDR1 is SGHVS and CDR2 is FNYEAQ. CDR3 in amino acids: CASSRQLSGANVLTF.

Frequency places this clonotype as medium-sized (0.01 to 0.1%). This chain's CDR3 is CSARNRQGSFSPLHF. This chain links TRBV20-1 with TRBJ1-6; TCRdb designates TRBD1, a call that cannot be tested without DNA. The CDR3 spans 15 residues. Germline loops: CDR1 DFQATT, CDR2 SNEGSKA (reference sequence).

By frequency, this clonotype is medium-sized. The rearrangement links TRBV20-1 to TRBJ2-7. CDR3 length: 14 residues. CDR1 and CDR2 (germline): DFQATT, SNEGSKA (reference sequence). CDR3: CSARDPQGPYEQYF.

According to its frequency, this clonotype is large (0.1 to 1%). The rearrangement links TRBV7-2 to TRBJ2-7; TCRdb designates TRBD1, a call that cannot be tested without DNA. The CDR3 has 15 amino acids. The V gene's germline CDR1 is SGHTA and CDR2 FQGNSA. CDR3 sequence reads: CASSEFGTASYEQYF. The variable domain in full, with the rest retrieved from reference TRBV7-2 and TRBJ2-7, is GAGVSQSPSNKVTEKGKDVELRCDPISGHTALYWYRQSLGQGLEFLIYFQGNSAPDKSGLPSDRFSAERTGGSVSTLTIQRTQQEDSAVYLCASSEFGTASYEQYFGPGTRLTVT.

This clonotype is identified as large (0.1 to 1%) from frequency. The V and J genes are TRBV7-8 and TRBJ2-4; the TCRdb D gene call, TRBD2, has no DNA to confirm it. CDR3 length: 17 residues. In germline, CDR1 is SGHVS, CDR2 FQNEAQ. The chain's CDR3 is CASSLVGRLTSQNIQYF.

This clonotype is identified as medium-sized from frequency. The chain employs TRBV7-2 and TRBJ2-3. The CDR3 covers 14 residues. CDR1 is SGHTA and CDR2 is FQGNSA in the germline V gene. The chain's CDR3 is CASSILRGTDTQYF.

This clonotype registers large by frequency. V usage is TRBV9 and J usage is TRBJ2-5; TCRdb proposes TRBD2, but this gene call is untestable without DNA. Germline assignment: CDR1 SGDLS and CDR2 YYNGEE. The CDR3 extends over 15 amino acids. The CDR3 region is CASSVGGGGVETQYF.

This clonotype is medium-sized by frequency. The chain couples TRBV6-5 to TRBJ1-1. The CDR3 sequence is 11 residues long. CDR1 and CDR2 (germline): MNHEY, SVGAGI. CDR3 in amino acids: CASMRNTEAFF.

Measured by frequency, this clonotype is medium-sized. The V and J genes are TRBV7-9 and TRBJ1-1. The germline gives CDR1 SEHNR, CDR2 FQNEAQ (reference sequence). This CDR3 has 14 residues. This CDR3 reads CASSLGGEGTEAFF. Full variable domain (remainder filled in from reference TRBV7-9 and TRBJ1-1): DTGVSQNPRHKITKRGQNVTFRCDPISEHNRLYWYRQTLGQGPEFLTYFQNEAQLEKSRLLSDRFSAERPKGSFSTLEIQRTEQGDSAMYLCASSLGGEGTEAFFGQGTRLTVV.

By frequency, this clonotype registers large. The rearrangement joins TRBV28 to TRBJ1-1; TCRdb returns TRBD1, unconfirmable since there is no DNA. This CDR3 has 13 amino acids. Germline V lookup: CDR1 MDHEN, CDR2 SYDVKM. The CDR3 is CASSLTGTNEAFF.

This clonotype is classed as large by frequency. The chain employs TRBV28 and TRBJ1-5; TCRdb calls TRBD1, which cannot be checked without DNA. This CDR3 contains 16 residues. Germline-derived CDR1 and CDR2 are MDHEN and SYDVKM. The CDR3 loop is CASSSAGQGANQPQHF.

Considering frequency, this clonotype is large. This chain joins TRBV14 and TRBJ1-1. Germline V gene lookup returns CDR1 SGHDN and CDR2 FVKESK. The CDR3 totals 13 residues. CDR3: CASSQDIVTEAFF.

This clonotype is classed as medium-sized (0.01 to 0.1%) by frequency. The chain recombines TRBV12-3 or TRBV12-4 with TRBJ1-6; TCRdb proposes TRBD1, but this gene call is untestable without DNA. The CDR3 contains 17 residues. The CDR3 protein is CASRRSRESSYNSPLHF.

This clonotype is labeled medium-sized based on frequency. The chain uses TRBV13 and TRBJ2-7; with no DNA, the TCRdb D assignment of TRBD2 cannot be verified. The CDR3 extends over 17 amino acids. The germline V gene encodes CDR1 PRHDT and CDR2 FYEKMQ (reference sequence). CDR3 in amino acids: CASSLDTSGTGRYEQYF. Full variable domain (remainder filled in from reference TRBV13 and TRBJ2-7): AAGVIQSPRHLIKEKRETATLKCYPIPRHDTVYWYQQGPGQDPQFLISFYEKMQSDKGSIPDRFSAQQFSDYHSELNMSSLELGDSALYFCASSLDTSGTGRYEQYFGPGTRLTVT.

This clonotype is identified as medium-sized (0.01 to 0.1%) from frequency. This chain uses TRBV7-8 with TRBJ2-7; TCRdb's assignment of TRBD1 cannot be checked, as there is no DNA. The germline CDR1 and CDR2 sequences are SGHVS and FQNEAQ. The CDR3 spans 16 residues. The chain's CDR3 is CASSPKLRGQLYEQYF.

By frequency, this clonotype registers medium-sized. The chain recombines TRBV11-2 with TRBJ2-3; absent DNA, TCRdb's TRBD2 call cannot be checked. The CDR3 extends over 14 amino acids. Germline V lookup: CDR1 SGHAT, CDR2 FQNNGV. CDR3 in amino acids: CASSLSGLSDTQYF.

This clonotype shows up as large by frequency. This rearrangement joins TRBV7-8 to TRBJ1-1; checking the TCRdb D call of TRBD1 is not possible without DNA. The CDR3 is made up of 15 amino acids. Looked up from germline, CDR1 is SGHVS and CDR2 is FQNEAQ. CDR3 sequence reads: CASSQTTGWGTEAFF. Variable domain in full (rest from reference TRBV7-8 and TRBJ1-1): GAGVSQSPRYKVAKRGQDVALRCDPISGHVSLFWYQQALGQGPEFLTYFQNEAQLDKSGLPSDRFFAERPEGSVSTLKIQRTQQEDSAVYLCASSQTTGWGTEAFFGQGTRLTVV.

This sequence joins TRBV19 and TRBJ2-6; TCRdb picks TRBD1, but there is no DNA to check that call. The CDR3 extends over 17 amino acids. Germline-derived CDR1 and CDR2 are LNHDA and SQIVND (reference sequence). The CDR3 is CASSELMGAAGANVLTF.

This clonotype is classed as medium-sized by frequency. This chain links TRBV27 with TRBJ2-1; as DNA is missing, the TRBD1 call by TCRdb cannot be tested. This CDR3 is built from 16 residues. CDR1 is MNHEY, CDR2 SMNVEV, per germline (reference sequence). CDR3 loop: CASIPPGRSSYNEQFF.

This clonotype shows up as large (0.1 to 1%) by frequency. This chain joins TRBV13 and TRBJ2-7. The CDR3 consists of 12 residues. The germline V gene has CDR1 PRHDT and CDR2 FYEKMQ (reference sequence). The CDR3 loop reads CASRGNTYEQYF. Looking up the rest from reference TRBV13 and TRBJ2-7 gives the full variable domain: AAGVIQSPRHLIKEKRETATLKCYPIPRHDTVYWYQQGPGQDPQFLISFYEKMQSDKGSIPDRFSAQQFSDYHSELNMSSLELGDSALYFCASRGNTYEQYFGPGTRLTVT.

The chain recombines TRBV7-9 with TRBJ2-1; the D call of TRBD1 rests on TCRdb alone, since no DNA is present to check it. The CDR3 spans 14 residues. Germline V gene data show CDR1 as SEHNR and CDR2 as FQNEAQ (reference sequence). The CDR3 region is CASMGGERVNEQFF.

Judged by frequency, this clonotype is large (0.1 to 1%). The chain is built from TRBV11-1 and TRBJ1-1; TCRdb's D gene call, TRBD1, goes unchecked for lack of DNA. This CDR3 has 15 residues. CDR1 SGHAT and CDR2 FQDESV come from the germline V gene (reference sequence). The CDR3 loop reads CASSLPRRPETEAFF.